What follows is one TCR beta chain and its context. Its antigen remains unidentified. The input lacks base qualities; no much larger clone sits a single base away. This sample stems from a study of T cell responses to AZD1222 COVID-19 vaccine (dated by TCRdb to the early 2020s). Study-wide context: A total of roughly 240 trial participants underwent TCR sequencing, of whom roughly 210 received two doses of AZD1222 and some 26 received two doses of the MenACWY control vaccine. Trial participants were enrolled by age into subgroups of 18-55, 56-69 and 70-plus years, and around 150, 28 and 57 TCR-sequenced participants, respectively, were included in these subgroups. Beyond this particular receptor, the publication reports: Participants were mostly white British and included more females than males, and it was suggested by the authors that clonal diversity may have been underestimated. CD4 TCRs associated with the vaccine covered the entire spike protein, and the dominant responses were in regions 160-218 and 743-854. A significant rise in spike-specific TCR breadth and depth was observed after two AZD1222 doses relative to day 0 and relative to MenACWY recipients. Because no day 14 peak-response samples were available, repertoires were characterized only after the peak T cell response. Conclusions about previously exposed vaccinees are limited because only six or seven AZD1222 recipients were SARS-CoV-2 seropositive at baseline. The 56-69-year group was small, and its depth increase did not reach significance, likely because of low power. Reportedly, close to half of the unique spike-specific TCRs recognized epitopes lying outside the regions that are mutated in the B.1.351 and B.1.1.7 variants.

The sample's time point label, decoded: about 28 days (+/-7) after the second vaccine dose. AZD1222 recipients given second doses at about 4 weeks or at about 12 weeks were pooled, since spike-specific TCR depth and breadth were not found to differ between the two schedules. The vaccinee samples were drawn from two UK trials, COV001 and COV002, one of which was a single-blind randomized controlled phase 2/3 trial testing AZD1222 (ChAdOx1 nCoV-19) in healthy adults. Trial participant PBMC samples were collected at day 0 and day 28 after the second dose for TCRbeta chain sequencing. Trimming at the junction amounts to 5 bases on V and 5 bases on J, and the germline ends lie 12 bases apart. The CDR1 and CDR2 encoded by the germline V gene are ENHRY and SYGVKD. The CDR3 has 13 amino acids, counting the end cysteine and phenylalanine. Only the CDR3 region is kept as DNA, spanning 39 bases read in frame from base 1.

The CDR3 regions of human TCRbeta chains were subjected to immunosequencing. The original pipeline was this. TCRs in the repertoires were compared against a reference library of SARS-CoV-2-specific TCRs that had been generated with the MIRA antigen-specificity platform. Breadth was defined as the fraction of unique TCRs that were SARS-CoV-2-associated, and depth was defined as the fraction of total T cells that were SARS-CoV-2-associated. Each spike-specific TCR was assigned to its reactive spike region and to a CD4 or CD8 class using the MIRA data. Log10-transformed breadth and depth values were compared by one-way ANOVA with Sidak's multiple comparisons tests. The table comes from immuneACCESS by way of TCRdb, which keeps in-frame sequences with V and J called. Part of the clones is missing from these tables; in studies checked, under half for an unresolved V gene and the rest for unknown reasons. The DNA was the basis for D and trimming; V, J and clone size are from that table. Present in this sample are 140,000 to 150,000 clones, about 86% of which were seen just once. Jointly, the top ten make up around 5.1% of the sample.

This TCR was sampled from an adult who received the AZD1222 COVID-19 vaccine. The sequences come from peripheral blood, collected 28 days after the second AZD1222 dose. Rearrangement joined TRBV10-3 to TRBJ1-2; no D segment can be confidently identified. Here is the DNA: TGTGCCATCAGTATCGAGGGTAGATATGGCTACACCTTC. It translates to CAISIEGRYGYTF.